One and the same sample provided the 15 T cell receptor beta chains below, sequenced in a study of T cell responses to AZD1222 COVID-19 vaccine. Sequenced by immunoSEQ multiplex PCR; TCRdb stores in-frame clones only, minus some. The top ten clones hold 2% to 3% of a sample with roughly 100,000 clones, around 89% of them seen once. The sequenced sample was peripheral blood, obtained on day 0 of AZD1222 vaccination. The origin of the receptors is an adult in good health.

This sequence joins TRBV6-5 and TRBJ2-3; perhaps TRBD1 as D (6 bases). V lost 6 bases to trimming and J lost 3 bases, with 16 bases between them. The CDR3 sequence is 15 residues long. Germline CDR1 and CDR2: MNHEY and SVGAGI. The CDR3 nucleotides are TGTGCCAGCAGCCCCCTCCCCGGGACAACAGATACGCAGTATTTT. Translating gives CASSPLPGTTDTQYF.

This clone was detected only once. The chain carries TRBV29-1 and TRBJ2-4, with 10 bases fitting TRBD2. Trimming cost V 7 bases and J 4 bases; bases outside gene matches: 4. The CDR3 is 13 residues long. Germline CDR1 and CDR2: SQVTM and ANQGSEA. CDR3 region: CSGSSGRKNIQYF. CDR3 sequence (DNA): TGCAGCGGATCTAGCGGGAGAAAAAACATTCAGTACTTC.

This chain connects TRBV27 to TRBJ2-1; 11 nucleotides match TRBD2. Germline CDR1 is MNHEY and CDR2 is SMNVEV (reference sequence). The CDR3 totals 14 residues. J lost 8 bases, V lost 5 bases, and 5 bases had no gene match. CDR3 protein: CASSQGLAGHEQFF. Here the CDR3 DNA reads TGTGCCAGCAGTCAAGGACTAGCGGGTCATGAGCAGTTCTTC.

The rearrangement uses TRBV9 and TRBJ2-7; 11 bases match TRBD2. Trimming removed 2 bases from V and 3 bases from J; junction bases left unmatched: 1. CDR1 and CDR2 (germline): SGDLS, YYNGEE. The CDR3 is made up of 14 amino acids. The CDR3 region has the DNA TGTGCCAGCAGCGTGACTAGCGGGAACTACGAGCAGTACTTC. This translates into CASSVTSGNYEQYF.

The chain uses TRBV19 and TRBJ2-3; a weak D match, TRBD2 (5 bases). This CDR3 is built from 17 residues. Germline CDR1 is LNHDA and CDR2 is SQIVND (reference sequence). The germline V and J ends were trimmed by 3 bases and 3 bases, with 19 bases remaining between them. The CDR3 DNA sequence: TGTGCCAGTAGTATCCATGCATTGGGGAGTGGTACAGATACGCAGTATTTT. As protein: CASSIHALGSGTDTQYF.

CDR3 protein: CASASQGERNIQYF. CDR3 DNA: TGTGCCAGCGCCTCCCAGGGGGAGAGAAACATTCAGTACTTC. J is TRBJ2-4 and V is TRBV2; 7 bases align to TRBD1. The germline V gene has CDR1 SNHLY and CDR2 FYNNEI. This CDR3 spans 14 amino acids. The junction had 10 bases not matched to a gene; V was cut back by 8 bases and J by 6 bases.

CDR3 bases: TGCGCCAGCAGCTTATCCCCGACAGGGGTTAATGAAAAACTGTTTTTT. This gives the protein CASSLSPTGVNEKLFF. This chain connects TRBV5-1 to TRBJ1-4; 8 nucleotides match TRBD1. The ends lost 2 bases at V and 4 bases at J; junction bases unmatched: 7. This CDR3 spans 16 amino acids. Germline assignment: CDR1 SGHRS and CDR2 YFSETQ. Based on the CDR3 plus reference TRBV5-1 and TRBJ1-4, the full variable domain is KAGVTQTPRYLIKTRGQQVTLSCSPISGHRSVSWYQQTPGQGLQFLFEYFSETQRNKGNFPGRFSGRQFSNSRSEMNVSTLELGDSALYLCASSLSPTGVNEKLFFGSGTQLSVL.

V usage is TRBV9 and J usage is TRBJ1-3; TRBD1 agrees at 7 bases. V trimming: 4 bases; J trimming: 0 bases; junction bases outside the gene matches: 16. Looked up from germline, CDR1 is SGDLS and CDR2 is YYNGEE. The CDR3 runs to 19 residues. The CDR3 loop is CASSTSPGQPSPSGNTIYF. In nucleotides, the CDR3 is TGTGCCAGCAGCACCTCCCCGGGACAGCCTTCCCCCTCTGGAAACACCATATATTTT. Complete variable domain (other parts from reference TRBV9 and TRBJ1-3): DSGVTQTPKHLITATGQRVTLRCSPRSGDLSVYWYQQSLDQGLQFLIQYYNGEERAKGNILERFSAQQFPDLHSELNLSSLELGDSALYFCASSTSPGQPSPSGNTIYFGEGSWLTVV.

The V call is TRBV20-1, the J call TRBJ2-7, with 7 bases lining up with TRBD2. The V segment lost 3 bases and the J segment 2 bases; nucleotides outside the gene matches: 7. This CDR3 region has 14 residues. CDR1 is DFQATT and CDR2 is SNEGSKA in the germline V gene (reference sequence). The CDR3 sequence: CSASWVREPYEQYF. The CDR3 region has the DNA TGCAGTGCTAGTTGGGTGCGGGAGCCCTACGAGCAGTACTTC.

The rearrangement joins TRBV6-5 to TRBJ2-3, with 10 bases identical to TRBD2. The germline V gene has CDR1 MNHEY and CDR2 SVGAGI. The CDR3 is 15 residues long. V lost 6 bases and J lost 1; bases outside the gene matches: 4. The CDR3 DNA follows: TGTGCCAGCAGACCAGGACTAGCGGGCACAGATACGCAGTATTTT. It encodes CASRPGLAGTDTQYF.

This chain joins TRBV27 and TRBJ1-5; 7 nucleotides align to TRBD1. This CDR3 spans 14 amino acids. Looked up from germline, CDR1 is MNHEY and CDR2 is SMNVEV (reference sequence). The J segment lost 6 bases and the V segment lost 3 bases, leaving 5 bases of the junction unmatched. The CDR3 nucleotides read TGTGCCAGCAGTTTCAAGGGGGCGATTCAGCCCCAGCATTTT. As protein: CASSFKGAIQPQHF.

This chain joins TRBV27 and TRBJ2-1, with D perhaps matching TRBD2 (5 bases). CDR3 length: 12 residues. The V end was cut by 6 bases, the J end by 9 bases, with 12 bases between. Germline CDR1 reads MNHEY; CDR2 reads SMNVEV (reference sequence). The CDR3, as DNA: TGTGCCAGCAGCCCGCGGGTTAGTGAGCAGTTCTTC. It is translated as CASSPRVSEQFF.

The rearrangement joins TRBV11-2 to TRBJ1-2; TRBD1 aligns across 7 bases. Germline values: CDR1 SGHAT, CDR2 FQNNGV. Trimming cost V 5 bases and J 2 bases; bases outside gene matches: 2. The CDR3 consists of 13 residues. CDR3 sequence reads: CASSRGQNYGYTF. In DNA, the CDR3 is TGTGCCAGCAGCAGGGGACAGAACTATGGCTACACCTTC.

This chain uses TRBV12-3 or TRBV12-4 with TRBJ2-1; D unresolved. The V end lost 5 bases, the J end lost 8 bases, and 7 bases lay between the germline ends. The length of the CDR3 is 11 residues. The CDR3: CASSMSYEQFF. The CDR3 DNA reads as TGTGCCAGCAGTATGTCGTATGAGCAGTTCTTC.

The CDR3 DNA follows: TGTGCCACAGGGGACAGTGGGCGTCAGCCCCAGCATTTT. This translates into CATGDSGRQPQHF. The chain recombines TRBV24-1 with TRBJ1-5; 7 nucleotides line up with TRBD1. After removal of 10 bases from V and 6 bases from J, the junction contained 8 bases not matched to a gene. The CDR3 spans 13 residues. Germline assignment: CDR1 KGHDR and CDR2 SFDVKD.